Shown below are 29 T cell receptor beta chains from a single sample sequenced in a study of blood T cell repertoires in COVID-19. Sequencing used immunoSEQ multiplex PCR; TCRdb keeps in-frame clones, though not all of them. The table has 220,000 or so clones, 75% to 90% seen once. The sequencing input was PBMCs or T cells enriched from blood (not recorded which). These receptors came from a woman under 30 in a cohort exposed to, infected with or recovered from COVID-19 (not recorded which).

The genes are TRBV6-6 and TRBJ1-5; 8 bases align to TRBD1. Germline V lookup: CDR1 MNHNY, CDR2 SVGAGI (reference sequence). V gave up 5 bases and J gave up 0 bases; unmatched junction bases: 9. This CDR3 region has 17 residues. The CDR3 loop reads CASSHPPGGVSNQPQHF. In nucleotides, the CDR3 is TGTGCCAGCAGTCACCCACCAGGGGGCGTTAGCAATCAGCCCCAGCATTTT.

The chain carries TRBV29-1 and TRBJ2-1; 8 bases match TRBD1. The CDR3 covers 15 residues. V shed 3 bases and J 9 bases; nucleotides not matched to a gene: 13. The germline V gene has CDR1 SQVTM and CDR2 ANQGSEA. In DNA form, the CDR3 reads TGCAGCGTTGACAGGCTAACAGGGGGGTATGCTGAGCAGTTCTTC. Encoded protein: CSVDRLTGGYAEQFF.

This clone was found once. V usage is TRBV7-3 and J usage is TRBJ1-6; D ambiguous. V dropped 3 bases and J dropped 5 bases, with 11 bases sitting between them. This CDR3 comprises 15 residues. From germline, CDR1 is SGHTA and CDR2 FQGTGA. Written as DNA, the CDR3 is TGTGCCAGCAGCTTGGGAGGGAGGGATAATTCACCCCTCCACTTT. The encoded protein is CASSLGGRDNSPLHF.

The V and J genes are TRBV5-6 and TRBJ1-6; 9 nucleotides agree with TRBD1. Germline assignment: CDR1 SGHDT and CDR2 YYEEEE. V was pared by 5 bases and J by 10 bases, with 7 bases of the junction left unmatched. The CDR3 is made up of 14 amino acids. Here the CDR3 DNA reads TGTGCCAGCAGAACGGACAGGGGTGGGTCACCCCTCCACTTT. It is translated as CASRTDRGGSPLHF. The full variable domain, in which reference TRBV5-6 and TRBJ1-6 provide the parts outside the CDR3, is DAGVTQSPTHLIKTRGQQVTLRCSPKSGHDTVSWYQQALGQGPQFIFQYYEEEERQRGNFPDRFSGHQFPNYSSELNVNALLLGDSALYLCASRTDRGGSPLHFGNGTRLTVT.

The chain employs TRBV7-2 and TRBJ1-5, with a tentative D call TRBD1 (6 bases). Trimming cost V 5 bases and J 2 bases, with 13 bases left between them. CDR1 is SGHTA and CDR2 is FQGNSA in the germline V gene. There are 15 residues in the CDR3. This CDR3 reads CASSLGGHGNQPQHF. CDR3 DNA sequence: TGTGCCAGCAGCCTTGGGGGACACGGCAATCAGCCCCAGCATTTT.

The CDR3 DNA sequence: TGTGCCAGCGGGGGGGGCACTGAAGCTTTCTTT. Protein sequence: CASGGGTEAFF. This chain uses TRBV6-5 with TRBJ1-1; D is possibly TRBD1 (5 bases). The CDR3 loop spans 11 amino acids. Germline V gene sequence: CDR1 MNHEY, CDR2 SVGAGI. The ends were cut back, 8 bases at V and 4 bases at J, with 8 bases in the middle.

The chain combines TRBV5-1 with TRBJ1-3; 11 positions match TRBD1. The CDR3 contains 17 residues. Germline loops: CDR1 SGHRS, CDR2 YFSETQ. V lost 4 bases, J lost 0 bases, and 6 bases stayed unmatched. CDR3 residues: CASSIGTGGLSGNTIYF. The CDR3 DNA is TGCGCCAGCAGCATCGGGACAGGGGGGCTCTCTGGAAACACCATATATTTT. Based on the CDR3 plus reference TRBV5-1 and TRBJ1-3, the full variable domain is KAGVTQTPRYLIKTRGQQVTLSCSPISGHRSVSWYQQTPGQGLQFLFEYFSETQRNKGNFPGRFSGRQFSNSRSEMNVSTLELGDSALYLCASSIGTGGLSGNTIYFGEGSWLTVV.

The chain couples TRBV28 to TRBJ1-2; 8 positions match TRBD1. Germline V lookup: CDR1 MDHEN, CDR2 SYDVKM. The CDR3 covers 13 residues. Losses at the gene ends were 8 bases for V and 6 bases for J; bases not matched to a gene: 8. CDR3 sequence: CASGRGPEDGYTF. In nucleotides, the CDR3 is TGTGCCAGCGGCAGGGGGCCGGAGGATGGCTACACCTTC.

This clone was recorded once. The rearrangement uses TRBV4-1 and TRBJ1-3; D uncertain. The CDR3 runs to 13 residues. Trimming stripped 1 base from V and 7 bases from J, with 8 bases between. The germline gives CDR1 MGHRA, CDR2 YSYEKL. CDR3: CASSQGLSNTIYF. Written as DNA, the CDR3 is TGCGCCAGCAGCCAAGGGTTGAGCAACACCATATATTTT.

The chain is built from TRBV7-9 and TRBJ2-3, with TRBD1 as a possible D gene (5 bases). V lost 5 bases, J lost 4 bases, and 10 bases lay in between. The CDR3 is 13 residues long. The germline CDR1 and CDR2 sequences are SEHNR and FQNEAQ (reference sequence). The CDR3 DNA follows: TGTGCCAGCAGCCTAGACAGTCCAGATACGCAGTATTTT. It specifies CASSLDSPDTQYF.

The V gene is TRBV29-1, the J gene TRBJ2-3, with a tentative D call TRBD1 (7 bases). This CDR3 has 14 residues. V was shortened by 3 bases and J by 5 bases, with 15 bases between the two germline ends. From germline, CDR1 is SQVTM and CDR2 ANQGSEA. CDR3 coding DNA: TGCAGCGTTGATGCGGGGACAGCTATAGATACGCAGTATTTT. It specifies CSVDAGTAIDTQYF.

The chain recombines TRBV24-1 with TRBJ2-3; the match to TRBD2 covers 12 bases. V lost 5 bases, J lost 7 bases, and 6 bases stayed unmatched. The CDR3 runs 15 residues. Germline CDR1 KGHDR, CDR2 SFDVKD. The CDR3 region is CATSGLAGDGNTQYF. The CDR3 DNA follows: TGTGCCACCAGTGGACTAGCGGGAGACGGAAATACGCAGTATTTT.

The chain has TRBV30 and TRBJ2-1, with 10 bases identical to TRBD2. This CDR3 has 15 amino acids. Germline CDR1 and CDR2: GTSNPN and SVGIG (reference sequence). Trimming at V came to 1 base and at J to 5 bases, leaving 5 bases not matched to a gene. In DNA form, the CDR3 reads TGTGCCTGGAGTGCGAGACTAGCGGGCCACAATGAGCAGTTCTTC. Translating gives CAWSARLAGHNEQFF.

This chain links TRBV7-6 with TRBJ1-2; 8 bases match TRBD1. The CDR3 sequence is 21 residues long. Trimming took 5 bases from V and 0 from J; bases not matched to a gene: 23. The germline V gene has CDR1 SGHVS and CDR2 FNYEAQ. This chain's CDR3 is CASSPLGETDRDPLANYGYTF. DNA of the CDR3: TGTGCCAGCAGCCCTTTGGGGGAGACGGACAGGGACCCATTAGCTAACTATGGCTACACCTTC.

The chain employs TRBV6-1 and TRBJ1-2, with unresolved D. The germline gives CDR1 MNHNS, CDR2 SASEGT. This CDR3 contains 13 residues. V lost 3 bases and J 3 bases, leaving 8 bases between the germline ends. CDR3 region: CASSDRSDYGYTF. For the CDR3, the DNA is TGTGCCAGCAGTGACAGGTCGGACTATGGCTACACCTTC.

The rearrangement uses TRBV28 and TRBJ1-5; 11 bases fit TRBD1. CDR3 length equals 17 residues. The germline CDR1 and CDR2 sequences are MDHEN and SYDVKM. V shed 11 bases, J shed 6 bases, and the junction held 18 bases outside the gene matches. The chain's CDR3 is CASRPAGGTGGAQPQHF. The DNA of the CDR3 is TGTGCCTCCCGGCCGGCGGGCGGGACAGGGGGTGCTCAGCCCCAGCATTTT.

This rearrangement joins TRBV7-6 to TRBJ2-1, with D maybe TRBD2 (7 bases). Germline loops: CDR1 SGHVS, CDR2 FNYEAQ. The CDR3 loop spans 17 amino acids. Trimming removed 3 bases from V and 6 bases from J, with 21 bases in between. The CDR3 coding sequence is TGTGCCAGCAGCTTTGAACGGTGGAGGGGGGGCTTCAATGAGCAGTTCTTC. This encodes CASSFERWRGGFNEQFF.

The chain is built from TRBV5-6 and TRBJ1-5, with 10 bases fitting TRBD1. V lost 3 bases to trimming and J lost 3 bases; unmatched junction nucleotides: 6. From germline, CDR1 is SGHDT and CDR2 YYEEEE. The CDR3 contains 16 residues. CDR3 sequence (DNA): TGTGCCAGCAGCTCCACCGGGACAGGGGACAATCAGCCCCAGCATTTT. It yields the protein CASSSTGTGDNQPQHF.

V is TRBV2 and J is TRBJ1-4; D is unclear. From germline, CDR1 is SNHLY and CDR2 FYNNEI. Trimming left V 1 base short and J 8 bases short, with 11 bases between. The CDR3 loop spans 14 amino acids. CDR3 DNA: TGTGCCAGCAGTGAAGTTATGTGGGCCGAAAAACTGTTTTTT. Its translation: CASSEVMWAEKLFF.

This clone occurred once. The CDR3, as DNA: TGTGCCACCAGTGGGACTAGCGGGAGCCCAAGCACCGGGGAGCTGTTTTTT. Translated: CATSGTSGSPSTGELFF. The chain couples TRBV15 to TRBJ2-2, with TRBD2 identical over 14 bases. In germline, CDR1 is LNHNV, CDR2 YYDKDF (reference sequence). With V trimmed by 6 bases and J by 4 bases, 7 bases remained unmatched. The CDR3 covers 17 residues.

The chain is built from TRBV5-4 and TRBJ2-1; 8 positions agree with TRBD1. V lost 4 bases to trimming and J lost 8 bases; unmatched junction nucleotides: 11. This CDR3 comprises 15 residues. Germline CDR1 and CDR2: SGHNT and YYREEE (reference sequence). CDR3 nucleotides: TGTGCCAGCAGCCTTCTACAGGGGGTTACTTATGAGCAGTTCTTC. It is translated as CASSLLQGVTYEQFF.

The rearrangement joins TRBV6-5 to TRBJ2-7, with a possible D match to TRBD1 (5 bases). The V and J ends lost 11 bases and 6 bases respectively, with 17 bases between them. Per the germline V gene, CDR1 is MNHEY and CDR2 is SVGAGI. CDR3 length: 12 residues. The CDR3 is CAAGHPGSEQYF. As DNA, the CDR3 is TGTGCCGCAGGGCACCCAGGATCCGAGCAGTACTTC.

The rearrangement uses TRBV3-1 (or the pseudogene TRBV3-2) and TRBJ1-1, with D perhaps matching TRBD1 (5 bases). This CDR3 comprises 15 residues. Germline V gives CDR1 LGHDT, CDR2 YNNKEL (reference sequence). The V end lost 4 bases, the J end lost 3 bases, and 15 bases lay between the germline ends. The CDR3 is CASSRGSGLDTEAFF. In DNA form, the CDR3 reads TGTGCCAGCAGCCGGGGATCAGGGCTGGACACTGAAGCTTTCTTT.

This chain joins TRBV5-1 and TRBJ1-1, with D perhaps TRBD1 (6 bases). Germline V gene sequence: CDR1 SGHRS, CDR2 YFSETQ. V was clipped by 4 bases and J by 1 base, with 11 bases between them. CDR3 length: 14 amino acids. The CDR3 loop reads CASSTGNPNTEAFF. The CDR3 DNA sequence: TGCGCCAGCAGCACAGGGAACCCGAACACTGAAGCTTTCTTT.

The rearrangement links TRBV19 to TRBJ1-2; 7 positions agree with TRBD1. The V gene end was trimmed by 3 bases and the J gene end by 5 bases; junction bases not matched to a gene: 9. Germline CDR1 and CDR2: LNHDA and SQIVND (reference sequence). The CDR3 contains 15 residues. The CDR3 bases are TGTGCCAGTAGTATCCGGGACAGCAGACTTTATGGCTACACCTTC. Translating gives CASSIRDSRLYGYTF.

This chain connects TRBV5-1 to TRBJ1-2; D possibly corresponds to TRBD1 (5 bases). Trimming cost V 4 bases and J 4 bases, with 20 bases left between them. Germline V lookup: CDR1 SGHRS, CDR2 YFSETQ. CDR3 length: 16 residues. The CDR3 sequence is CASSLSQASASYGYTF. CDR3 nucleotides: TGCGCCAGCAGCCTTTCACAGGCCAGCGCCTCCTATGGCTACACCTTC.

This clone was observed a single time. The chain carries TRBV5-1 and TRBJ1-4; 7 bases are a match to TRBD1. Losses at the gene ends were 5 bases for V and 0 bases for J; bases not matched to a gene: 4. CDR3 length: 15 amino acids. The germline CDR1 and CDR2 sequences are SGHRS and YFSETQ. DNA of the CDR3: TGCGCCAGCAGAAGACAGGGAACAACTAATGAAAAACTGTTTTTT. This sequence encodes CASRRQGTTNEKLFF. Full variable domain (rest looked up from reference TRBV5-1 and TRBJ1-4): KAGVTQTPRYLIKTRGQQVTLSCSPISGHRSVSWYQQTPGQGLQFLFEYFSETQRNKGNFPGRFSGRQFSNSRSEMNVSTLELGDSALYLCASRRQGTTNEKLFFGSGTQLSVL.

V and J are TRBV3-1 (or the pseudogene TRBV3-2) and TRBJ1-4, with D possibly TRBD1 on 5 matching bases. The CDR3 runs 13 residues. V gave up 2 bases and J gave up 10 bases, with 11 bases separating them. Germline CDR1 and CDR2: LGHDT and YNNKEL (reference sequence). CDR3 residues: CASSQSGLGKLFF. CDR3 DNA sequence: TGTGCCAGCAGCCAATCAGGGTTAGGAAAACTGTTTTTT.

The V gene is TRBV28, the J gene TRBJ1-5; D is ambiguous. The CDR3 is made up of 14 amino acids. The V end lost 4 bases, the J end lost 1 base, and 8 bases lay between the germline ends. Germline-derived CDR1 and CDR2 are MDHEN and SYDVKM. CDR3 sequence: CASSYQISNQPQHF. The CDR3 DNA reads as TGTGCCAGCAGTTATCAGATAAGCAATCAGCCCCAGCATTTT.